Following are 19 T cell receptor beta chains from one sample sequenced in a study of T cell responses to AZD1222 COVID-19 vaccine. TCRdb's copy holds only in-frame clones and misses some; the assay was immunoSEQ multiplex PCR. The repertoire holds around 150,000 clones, with roughly 93% as singletons. Sequencing used peripheral blood, obtained 28 days after the second AZD1222 dose. The receptors derive from an adult who received the AZD1222 COVID-19 vaccine.

V is TRBV7-2 and J is TRBJ1-6, with 7 bases matching TRBD1. The ends lost 3 bases at V and 5 bases at J; junction bases unmatched: 4. Germline V gene lookup returns CDR1 SGHTA and CDR2 FQGNSA. The CDR3 is 15 amino acids. The DNA for the CDR3 is TGTGCCAGCAGCTTCCGGGACAGCCATAATTCACCCCTCCACTTT. It encodes CASSFRDSHNSPLHF.

This sequence joins TRBV12-3 or TRBV12-4 and TRBJ1-3; D remains unclear. V gave up 6 bases and J gave up 0 bases, with 3 bases separating them. The CDR3 consists of 12 residues. The CDR3 reads CASSLSGNTIYF. The CDR3, as DNA: TGTGCCAGCAGCCTCTCTGGAAACACCATATATTTT.

V is TRBV11-2 and J is TRBJ1-3, with 8 bases aligning to TRBD1. CDR3 length: 16 amino acids. CDR1 is SGHAT and CDR2 is FQNNGV in the germline V gene. Trimming took 5 bases from V and 0 from J; bases not matched to a gene: 6. This chain's CDR3 is CASSPTTGASGNTIYF. CDR3 nucleotides: TGTGCCAGCAGCCCAACGACAGGGGCCTCTGGAAACACCATATATTTT.

V gene TRBV5-3 combines with J gene TRBJ2-7; D is possibly TRBD2 (6 bases). TRBV5-3 is an open reading frame whose function is uncertain. Trimming stripped 3 bases from V and 1 base from J, with 14 bases between. CDR3 length: 15 amino acids. The CDR3 coding sequence is TGTGCCAGAAGCTGGGGAGGAGGGAATTCCTACGAGCAGTACTTC. Its protein is CARSWGGGNSYEQYF.

This sequence joins TRBV19 and TRBJ2-5; no clear D. From germline, CDR1 is LNHDA and CDR2 SQIVND (reference sequence). This CDR3 comprises 13 residues. V lost 5 bases and J 4 bases, leaving 11 bases between the germline ends. Written as DNA, the CDR3 is TGTGCCAGTAGTCCCCCCCACGTAGAGACCCAGTACTTC. Amino acids: CASSPPHVETQYF.

The chain combines TRBV5-6 with TRBJ2-4; a possible D gene is TRBD1 (7 bases). This CDR3 spans 14 amino acids. The V end lost 1 base, the J end lost 9 bases, and 14 bases lay between the germline ends. From germline, CDR1 is SGHDT and CDR2 YYEEEE. CDR3 nucleotide sequence: TGTGCCAGCAGCTTGATGCGGCAGGGGGGCATTCAGTACTTC. It encodes CASSLMRQGGIQYF.

The chain is built from TRBV28 and TRBJ1-5; D ambiguous. Trimming took 8 bases from V and 10 from J, leaving 12 bases between them. The CDR3 is 11 residues long. The germline V gene encodes CDR1 MDHEN and CDR2 SYDVKM. CDR3 protein: CASSTTIPQHF. DNA of the CDR3: TGTGCCAGCTCCACGACAATCCCCCAGCATTTT.

V usage is TRBV7-9 and J usage is TRBJ1-1; no clear D. V dropped 5 bases and J dropped 0 bases, with 7 bases sitting between them. CDR3 length: 13 residues. Per the germline V gene, CDR1 is SEHNR and CDR2 is FQNEAQ (reference sequence). In nucleotides, the CDR3 is TGTGCCAGCAGCGACCTCATGAACACTGAAGCTTTCTTT. Translated, it gives CASSDLMNTEAFF.

The V and J genes are TRBV18 and TRBJ2-1; TRBD1 might be the D (6 bases). Trimming cost V 4 bases and J 2 bases, with 15 bases left between them. The CDR3 has 16 residues. CDR1 and CDR2 (germline): KGHSH, LQKENI. The CDR3 DNA follows: TGTGCCAGCTCACGGCAGGGGACCACACCCTACAATGAGCAGTTCTTC. Translated, it gives CASSRQGTTPYNEQFF.

The chain uses TRBV18 and TRBJ1-3; 7 bases are shared with TRBD1. The CDR3 totals 16 residues. Germline V gives CDR1 KGHSH, CDR2 LQKENI. V trimming: 4 bases; J trimming: 0 bases; junction bases outside the gene matches: 6. CDR3 in amino acids: CASSRRTGNSGNTIYF. CDR3 nucleotide sequence: TGTGCCAGCTCACGGAGGACAGGCAACTCTGGAAACACCATATATTTT. Supplemented by reference TRBV18 and TRBJ1-3, the full variable domain reads NAGVMQNPRHLVRRRGQEARLRCSPMKGHSHVYWYRQLPEEGLKFMVYLQKENIIDESGMPKERFSAEFPKEGPSILRIQQVVRGDSAAYFCASSRRTGNSGNTIYFGEGSWLTVV.

This rearrangement joins TRBV6-1 to TRBJ1-4; 7 bases fit TRBD1. This CDR3 is built from 15 residues. Trimming took 2 bases from V and 6 from J; bases not matched to a gene: 6. Germline V gene data show CDR1 as MNHNS and CDR2 as SASEGT. For the CDR3, the DNA is TGTGCCAGCAGTGAACGATCAGGGGGTTATGAAAAACTGTTTTTT. Translating gives CASSERSGGYEKLFF.

The CDR3 bases are TGTGCCAGCAGCTTAGCGTGGGTCTACAATGAGCAGTTCTTC. Its protein product is CASSLAWVYNEQFF. V is TRBV7-9 and J is TRBJ2-1, with D unclear. Germline V gene sequence: CDR1 SEHNR, CDR2 FQNEAQ (reference sequence). V lost 0 bases, J lost 3 bases, and 6 bases lay in between. The CDR3 is 14 residues long.

V gene TRBV11-3 combines with J gene TRBJ1-5; no clear D gene. Deletions cut 1 base from V and 1 base from J, with 5 bases between. This CDR3 comprises 14 residues. CDR1 and CDR2 (germline): SGHNT, YENEEA. The CDR3 nucleotides are TGTGCCAGCAGCTTAGTATCGAGCAATCAGCCCCAGCATTTT. Its protein is CASSLVSSNQPQHF. The full variable domain, with the rest looked up from reference TRBV11-3 and TRBJ1-5, is EAGVVQSPRYKIIEKKQPVAFWCNPISGHNTLYWYLQNLGQGPELLIRYENEEAVDDSQLPKDRFSAERLKGVDSTLKIQPAELGDSAVYLCASSLVSSNQPQHFGDGTRLSIL.

This rearrangement joins TRBV9 to TRBJ2-1, with D perhaps matching TRBD1 (6 bases). The CDR3 spans 16 residues. Per germline, CDR1 SGDLS and CDR2 YYNGEE. V dropped 2 bases and J dropped 4 bases, with 16 bases sitting between them. The CDR3 region is CASSVSTKGEYNEQFF. In nucleotides, the CDR3 is TGTGCCAGCAGCGTCTCCACGAAGGGGGAGTACAATGAGCAGTTCTTC.

This chain connects TRBV11-2 to TRBJ2-5; D is unresolved. The CDR3 has 15 residues. Trimming took off 4 bases at V and 0 bases at J, with 12 bases between the two ends. Per the germline V gene, CDR1 is SGHAT and CDR2 is FQNNGV. The CDR3 DNA reads as TGTGCCAGCAGCTCGAGACTCCTTAACCAAGAGACCCAGTACTTC. Residues: CASSSRLLNQETQYF.

This sequence joins TRBV18 and TRBJ2-1; D remains ambiguous. Germline V gives CDR1 KGHSH, CDR2 LQKENI. V dropped 3 bases and J dropped 0 bases, with 9 bases sitting between them. The CDR3 covers 15 residues. The CDR3 sequence: CASSPGGSSYNEQFF. The CDR3 nucleotides read TGTGCCAGCTCACCGGGCGGATCCTCCTACAATGAGCAGTTCTTC.

The gene calls are TRBV19 and TRBJ1-2; D is unclear. CDR1 LNHDA and CDR2 SQIVND come from the germline V gene (reference sequence). There are 12 residues in the CDR3. With 4 bases removed from V and 6 bases from J, the gap between germline ends came to 9 bases. The CDR3 loop is CASSKVAHGYTF. In nucleotides, the CDR3 is TGTGCCAGTAGTAAGGTTGCGCATGGCTACACCTTC. Variable domain in full (rest from reference TRBV19 and TRBJ1-2): DGGITQSPKYLFRKEGQNVTLSCEQNLNHDAMYWYRQDPGQGLRLIYYSQIVNDFQKGDIAEGYSVSREKKESFPLTVTSAQKNPTAFYLCASSKVAHGYTFGSGTRLTVV.

The chain links TRBV6-1 to TRBJ1-2; D not resolved. The CDR3 has 15 residues. The V and J ends lost 2 bases and 7 bases respectively, with 17 bases between them. Germline V lookup: CDR1 MNHNS, CDR2 SASEGT. CDR3 nucleotide sequence: TGTGCCAGCAGTGAAAGGGCCGGAAGCCTTGGTGGCTACACCTTC. It encodes CASSERAGSLGGYTF.

This clone came up once. V gene TRBV5-1 combines with J gene TRBJ2-7; 9 bases align to TRBD1. The CDR3 consists of 15 residues. Germline values: CDR1 SGHRS, CDR2 YFSETQ. V shed 4 bases, J shed 4 bases, and the junction held 9 bases outside the gene matches. The CDR3 region is CASSLSRTGVYEQYF. In DNA, the CDR3 is TGCGCCAGCAGCCTATCGCGGACAGGGGTGTACGAGCAGTACTTC.